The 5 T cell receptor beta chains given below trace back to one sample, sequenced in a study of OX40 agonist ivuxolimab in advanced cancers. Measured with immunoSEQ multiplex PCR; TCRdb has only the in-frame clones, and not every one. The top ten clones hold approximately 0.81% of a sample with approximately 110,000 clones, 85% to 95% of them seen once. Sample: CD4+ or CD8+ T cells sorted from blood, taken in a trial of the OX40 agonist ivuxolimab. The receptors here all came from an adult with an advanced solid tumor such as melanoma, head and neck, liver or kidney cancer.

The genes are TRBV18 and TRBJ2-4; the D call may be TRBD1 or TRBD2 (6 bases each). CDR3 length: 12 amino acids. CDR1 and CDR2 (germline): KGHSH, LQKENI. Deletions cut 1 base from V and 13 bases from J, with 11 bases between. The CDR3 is CASSPLRGTQYF. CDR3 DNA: TGTGCCAGCTCACCACTACGCGGGACACAGTACTTC. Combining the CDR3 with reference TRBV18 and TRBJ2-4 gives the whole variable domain NAGVMQNPRHLVRRRGQEARLRCSPMKGHSHVYWYRQLPEEGLKFMVYLQKENIIDESGMPKERFSAEFPKEGPSILRIQQVVRGDSAAYFCASSPLRGTQYFGAGTRLSVL.

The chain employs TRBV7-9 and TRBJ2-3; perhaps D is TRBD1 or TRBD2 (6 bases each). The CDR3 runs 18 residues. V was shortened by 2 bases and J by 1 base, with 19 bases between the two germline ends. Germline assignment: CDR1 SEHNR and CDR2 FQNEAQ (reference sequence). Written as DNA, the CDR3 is TGTGCCAGCAGCTTAAGACCCTGGGGGGCATTCGGCACAGATACGCAGTATTTT. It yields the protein CASSLRPWGAFGTDTQYF.

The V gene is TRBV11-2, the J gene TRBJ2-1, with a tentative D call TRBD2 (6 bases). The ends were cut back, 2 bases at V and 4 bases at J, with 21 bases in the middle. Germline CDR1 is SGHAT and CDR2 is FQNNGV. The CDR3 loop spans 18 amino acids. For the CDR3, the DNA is TGTGCCAGCAGCTTAAGTGTCGGATCCAGCGGGCGTTACAATGAGCAGTTCTTC. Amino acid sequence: CASSLSVGSSGRYNEQFF.

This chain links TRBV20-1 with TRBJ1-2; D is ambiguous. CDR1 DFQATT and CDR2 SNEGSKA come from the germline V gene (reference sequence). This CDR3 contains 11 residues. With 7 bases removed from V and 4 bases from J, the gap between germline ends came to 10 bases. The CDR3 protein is CSVEGSYGYTF. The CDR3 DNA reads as TGCAGTGTGGAAGGGAGCTATGGCTACACCTTC.

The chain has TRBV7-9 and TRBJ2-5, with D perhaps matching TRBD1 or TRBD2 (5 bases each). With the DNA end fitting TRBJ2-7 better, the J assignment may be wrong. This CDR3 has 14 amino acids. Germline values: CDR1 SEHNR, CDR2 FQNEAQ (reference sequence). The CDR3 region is CASSPGQESYEQYF. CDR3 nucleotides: TGTGCCAGCAGCCCGGGGCAGGAGAGTTACGAGCAGTACTTC.